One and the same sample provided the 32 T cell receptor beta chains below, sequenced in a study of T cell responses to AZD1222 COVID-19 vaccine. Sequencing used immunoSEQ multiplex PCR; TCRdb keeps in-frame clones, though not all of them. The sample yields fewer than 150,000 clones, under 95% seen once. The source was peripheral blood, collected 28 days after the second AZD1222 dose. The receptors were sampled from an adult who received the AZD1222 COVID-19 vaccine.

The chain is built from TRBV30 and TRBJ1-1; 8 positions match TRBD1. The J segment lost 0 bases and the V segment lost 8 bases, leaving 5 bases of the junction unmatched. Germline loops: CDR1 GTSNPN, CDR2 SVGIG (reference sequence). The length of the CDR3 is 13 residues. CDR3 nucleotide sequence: TGTGCCAGTAGACAGGGGATGAACACTGAAGCTTTCTTT. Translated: CASRQGMNTEAFF.

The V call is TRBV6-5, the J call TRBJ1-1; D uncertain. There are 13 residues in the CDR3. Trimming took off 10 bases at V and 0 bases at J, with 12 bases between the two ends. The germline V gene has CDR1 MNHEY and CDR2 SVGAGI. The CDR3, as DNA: TGTGCCACCCACAAGGGAGTGAACACTGAAGCTTTCTTT. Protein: CATHKGVNTEAFF.

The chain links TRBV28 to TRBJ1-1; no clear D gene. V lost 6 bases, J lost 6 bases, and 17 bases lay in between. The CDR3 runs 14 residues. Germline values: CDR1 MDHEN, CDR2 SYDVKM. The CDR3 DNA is TGTGCCAGCAGAACCACGGACTTGAGCGCTGAAGCTTTCTTT. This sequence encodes CASRTTDLSAEAFF.

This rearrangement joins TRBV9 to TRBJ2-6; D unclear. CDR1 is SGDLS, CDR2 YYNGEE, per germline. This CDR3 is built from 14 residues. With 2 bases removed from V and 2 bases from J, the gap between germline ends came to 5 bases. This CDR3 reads CASSVVAGANVLTF. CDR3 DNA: TGTGCCAGCAGCGTCGTTGCTGGGGCCAACGTCCTGACTTTC.

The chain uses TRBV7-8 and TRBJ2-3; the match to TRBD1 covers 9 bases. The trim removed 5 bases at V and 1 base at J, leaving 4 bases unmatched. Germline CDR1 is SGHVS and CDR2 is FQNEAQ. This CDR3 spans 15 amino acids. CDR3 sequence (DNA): TGTGCCAGCAGCACTCGGACAGGGGGCACAGATACGCAGTATTTT. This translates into CASSTRTGGTDTQYF.

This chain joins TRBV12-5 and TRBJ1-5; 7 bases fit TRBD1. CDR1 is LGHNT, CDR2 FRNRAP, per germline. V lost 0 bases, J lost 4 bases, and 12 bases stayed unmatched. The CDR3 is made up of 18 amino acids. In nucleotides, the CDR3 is TGTGCTAGTGGTTTGGTACAAGGTGCGGGACAGCGAAATCAGCCCCAGCATTTT. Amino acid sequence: CASGLVQGAGQRNQPQHF. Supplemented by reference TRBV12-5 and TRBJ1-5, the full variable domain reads DARVTQTPRHKVTEMGQEVTMRCQPILGHNTVFWYRQTMMQGLELLAYFRNRAPLDDSGMPKDRFSAEMPDATLATLKIQPSEPRDSAVYFCASGLVQGAGQRNQPQHFGDGTRLSIL.

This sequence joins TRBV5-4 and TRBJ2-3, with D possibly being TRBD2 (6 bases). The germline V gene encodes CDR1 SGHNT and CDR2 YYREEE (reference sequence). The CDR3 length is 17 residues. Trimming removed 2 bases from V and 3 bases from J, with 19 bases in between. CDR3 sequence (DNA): TGTGCCAGCAGCTTCAAGTCCGGCGGGGTCGGGACAGATACGCAGTATTTT. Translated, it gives CASSFKSGGVGTDTQYF.

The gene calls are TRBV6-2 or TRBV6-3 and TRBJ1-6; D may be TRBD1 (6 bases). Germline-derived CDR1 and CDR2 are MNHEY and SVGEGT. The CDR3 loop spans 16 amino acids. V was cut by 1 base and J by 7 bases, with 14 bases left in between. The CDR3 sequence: CASSYWGRGKNSPLHF. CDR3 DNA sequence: TGTGCCAGCAGTTACTGGGGGCGCGGGAAGAATTCACCCCTCCACTTT.

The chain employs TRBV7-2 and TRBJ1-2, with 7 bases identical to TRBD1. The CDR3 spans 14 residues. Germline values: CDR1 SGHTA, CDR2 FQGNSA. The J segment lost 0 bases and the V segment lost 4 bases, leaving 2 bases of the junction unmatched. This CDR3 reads CASSSTGSNYGYTF. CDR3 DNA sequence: TGTGCCAGCAGCTCGACAGGGTCTAACTATGGCTACACCTTC.

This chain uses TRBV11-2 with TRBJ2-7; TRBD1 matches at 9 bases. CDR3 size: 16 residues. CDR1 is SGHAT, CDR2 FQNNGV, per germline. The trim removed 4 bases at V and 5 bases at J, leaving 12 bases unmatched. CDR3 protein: CASSSAGGQGLHEQYF. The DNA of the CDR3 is TGTGCCAGCAGCTCGGCCGGGGGACAGGGTCTCCACGAGCAGTACTTC.

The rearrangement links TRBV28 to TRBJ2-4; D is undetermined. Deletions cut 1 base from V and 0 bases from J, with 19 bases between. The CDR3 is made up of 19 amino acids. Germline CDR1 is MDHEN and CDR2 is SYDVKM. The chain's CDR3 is CASSLSGDLWAIAKNIQYF. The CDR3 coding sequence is TGTGCCAGCAGTTTATCTGGGGATCTGTGGGCCATAGCCAAAAACATTCAGTACTTC.

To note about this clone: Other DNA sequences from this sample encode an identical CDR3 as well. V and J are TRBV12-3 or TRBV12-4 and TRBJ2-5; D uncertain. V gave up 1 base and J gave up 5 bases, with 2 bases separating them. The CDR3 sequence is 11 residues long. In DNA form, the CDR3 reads TGTGCCAGCAGTTTAGGGGAGACCCAGTACTTC. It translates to CASSLGETQYF.

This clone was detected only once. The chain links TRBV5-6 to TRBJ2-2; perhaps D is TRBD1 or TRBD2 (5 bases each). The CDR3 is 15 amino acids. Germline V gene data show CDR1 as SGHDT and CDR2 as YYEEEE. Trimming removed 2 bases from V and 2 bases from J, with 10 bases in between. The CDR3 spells CASSFGTGNTGELFF. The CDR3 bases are TGTGCCAGCAGCTTTGGGACGGGAAACACCGGGGAGCTGTTTTTT.

The CDR3 here is CASSKRGRPNEKLFF. In DNA form, the CDR3 reads TGTGCCAGCAGTAAAAGGGGGCGTCCTAATGAAAAACTGTTTTTT. The J gene is TRBJ1-4, the V gene TRBV6-5, with TRBD1 matching 7 bases. Germline CDR1 MNHEY, CDR2 SVGAGI. This CDR3 comprises 15 residues. The junction had 6 bases not matched to a gene; V was cut back by 5 bases and J by 3 bases.

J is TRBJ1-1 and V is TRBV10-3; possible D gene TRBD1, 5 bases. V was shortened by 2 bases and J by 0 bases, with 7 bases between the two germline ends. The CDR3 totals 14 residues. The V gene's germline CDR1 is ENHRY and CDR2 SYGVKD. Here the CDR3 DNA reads TGTGCCATCAGTGAGGGGGACTTGAACACTGAAGCTTTCTTT. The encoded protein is CAISEGDLNTEAFF.

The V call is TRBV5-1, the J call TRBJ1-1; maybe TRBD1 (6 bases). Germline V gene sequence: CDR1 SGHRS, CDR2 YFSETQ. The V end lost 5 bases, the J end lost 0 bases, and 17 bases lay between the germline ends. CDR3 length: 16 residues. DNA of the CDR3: TGCGCCAGCAGTTTCAGCGGTACAGGGTTGAACACTGAAGCTTTCTTT. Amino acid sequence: CASSFSGTGLNTEAFF.

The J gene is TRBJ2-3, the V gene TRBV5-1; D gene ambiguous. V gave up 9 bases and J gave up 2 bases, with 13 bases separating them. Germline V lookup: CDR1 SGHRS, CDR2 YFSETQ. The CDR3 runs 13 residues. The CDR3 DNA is TGCGCCACAAGGCCGGGTCTCACAGATACGCAGTATTTT. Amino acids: CATRPGLTDTQYF.

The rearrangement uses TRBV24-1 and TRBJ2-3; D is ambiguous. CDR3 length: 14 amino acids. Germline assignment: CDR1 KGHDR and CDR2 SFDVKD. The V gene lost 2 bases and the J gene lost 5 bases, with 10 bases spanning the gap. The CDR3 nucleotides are TGTGCCACCAGTGATTCCAGCCCCGGAGATACGCAGTATTTT. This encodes CATSDSSPGDTQYF.

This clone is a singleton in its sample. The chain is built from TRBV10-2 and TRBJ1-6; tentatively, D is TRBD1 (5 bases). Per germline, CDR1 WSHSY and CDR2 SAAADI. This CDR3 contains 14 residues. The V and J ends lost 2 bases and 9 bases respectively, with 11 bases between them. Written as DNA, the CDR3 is TGCGCCAGCAGTGAGGCAGGGAATCGTTCACCCCTCCACTTT. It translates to CASSEAGNRSPLHF.

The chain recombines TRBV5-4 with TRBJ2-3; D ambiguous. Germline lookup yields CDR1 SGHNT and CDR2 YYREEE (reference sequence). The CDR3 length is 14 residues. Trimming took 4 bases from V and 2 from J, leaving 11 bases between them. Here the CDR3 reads CASSPPEPTDTQYF. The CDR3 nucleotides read TGTGCCAGCAGCCCGCCTGAGCCCACAGATACGCAGTATTTT.

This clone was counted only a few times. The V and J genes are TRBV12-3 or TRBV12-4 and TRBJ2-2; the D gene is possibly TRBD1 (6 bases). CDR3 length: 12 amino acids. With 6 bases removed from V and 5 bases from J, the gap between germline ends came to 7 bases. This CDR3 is CASRRGTGELFF. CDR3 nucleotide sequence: TGTGCCAGCAGGAGGGGGACCGGGGAGCTGTTTTTT.

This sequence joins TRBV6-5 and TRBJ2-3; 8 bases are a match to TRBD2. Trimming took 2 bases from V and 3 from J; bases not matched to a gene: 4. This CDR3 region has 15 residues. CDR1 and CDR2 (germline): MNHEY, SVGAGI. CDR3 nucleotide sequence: TGTGCCAGCAGTTACACCCTAGCGGGTACAGATACGCAGTATTTT. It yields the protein CASSYTLAGTDTQYF.

CDR3: CASSAGQGSGANVLTF. Here the CDR3 DNA reads TGTGCCAGCAGCGCAGGACAGGGGTCCGGGGCCAACGTCCTGACTTTC. The chain carries TRBV5-4 and TRBJ2-6; 9 bases fit TRBD1. Losses at the gene ends were 4 bases for V and 4 bases for J; bases not matched to a gene: 6. The CDR3 totals 16 residues. Germline lookup yields CDR1 SGHNT and CDR2 YYREEE (reference sequence).

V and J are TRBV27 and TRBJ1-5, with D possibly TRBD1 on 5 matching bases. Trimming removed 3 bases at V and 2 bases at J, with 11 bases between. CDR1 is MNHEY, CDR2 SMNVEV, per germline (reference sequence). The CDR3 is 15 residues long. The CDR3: CASSLIRDGNQPQHF. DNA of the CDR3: TGTGCCAGCAGTTTGATCCGGGACGGCAATCAGCCCCAGCATTTT.

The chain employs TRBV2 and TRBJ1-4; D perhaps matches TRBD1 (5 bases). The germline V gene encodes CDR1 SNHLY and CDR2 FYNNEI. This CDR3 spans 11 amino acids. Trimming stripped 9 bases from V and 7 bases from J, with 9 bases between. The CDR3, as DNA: TGTGCCAGTAAAGGGGCTGAAAAACTGTTTTTT. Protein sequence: CASKGAEKLFF.

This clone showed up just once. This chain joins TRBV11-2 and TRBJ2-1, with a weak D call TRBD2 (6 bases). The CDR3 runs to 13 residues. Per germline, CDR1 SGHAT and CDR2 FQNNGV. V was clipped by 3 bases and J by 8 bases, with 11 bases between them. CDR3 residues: CASSFGGVDEQFF. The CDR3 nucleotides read TGTGCCAGCAGCTTCGGCGGGGTCGATGAGCAGTTCTTC.

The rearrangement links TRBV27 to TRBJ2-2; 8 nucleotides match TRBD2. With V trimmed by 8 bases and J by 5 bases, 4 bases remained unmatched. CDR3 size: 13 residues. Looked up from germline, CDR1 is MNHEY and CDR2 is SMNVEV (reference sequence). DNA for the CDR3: TGTGCCAGCGGGGCTAGCGGGACCGGGGAGCTGTTTTTT. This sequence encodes CASGASGTGELFF.

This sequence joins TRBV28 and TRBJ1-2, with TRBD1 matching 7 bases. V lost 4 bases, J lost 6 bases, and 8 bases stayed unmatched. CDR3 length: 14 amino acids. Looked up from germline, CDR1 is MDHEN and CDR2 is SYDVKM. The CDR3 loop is CASSYPRTGDGYTF. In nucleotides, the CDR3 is TGTGCCAGCAGTTATCCCCGGACAGGTGATGGCTACACCTTC.

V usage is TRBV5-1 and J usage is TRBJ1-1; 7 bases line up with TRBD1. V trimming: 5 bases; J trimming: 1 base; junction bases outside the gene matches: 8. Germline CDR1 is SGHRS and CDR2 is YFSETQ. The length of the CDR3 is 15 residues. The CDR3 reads CASRTPGTANTEAFF. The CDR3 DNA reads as TGCGCCAGCAGAACTCCCGGGACAGCGAACACTGAAGCTTTCTTT.

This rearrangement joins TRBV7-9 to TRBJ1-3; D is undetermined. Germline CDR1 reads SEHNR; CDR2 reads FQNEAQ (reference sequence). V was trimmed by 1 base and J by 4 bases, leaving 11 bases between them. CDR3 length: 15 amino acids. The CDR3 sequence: CASSLDQDGGNTIYF. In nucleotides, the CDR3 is TGTGCCAGCAGCTTAGACCAGGACGGAGGAAACACCATATATTTT.

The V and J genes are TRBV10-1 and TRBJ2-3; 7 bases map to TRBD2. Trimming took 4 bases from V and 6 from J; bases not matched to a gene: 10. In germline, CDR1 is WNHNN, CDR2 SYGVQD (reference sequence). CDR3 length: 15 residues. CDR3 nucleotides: TGCGCCAGCAGTGCCAGGACTAGGGGATTGGATACGCAGTATTTT. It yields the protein CASSARTRGLDTQYF.

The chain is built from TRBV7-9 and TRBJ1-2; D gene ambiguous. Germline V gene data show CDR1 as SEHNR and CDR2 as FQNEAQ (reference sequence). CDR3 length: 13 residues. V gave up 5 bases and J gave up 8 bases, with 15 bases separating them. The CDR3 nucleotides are TGTGCCAGCAGCCCGGACTTATACGGAGGCTACACCTTC. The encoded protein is CASSPDLYGGYTF.